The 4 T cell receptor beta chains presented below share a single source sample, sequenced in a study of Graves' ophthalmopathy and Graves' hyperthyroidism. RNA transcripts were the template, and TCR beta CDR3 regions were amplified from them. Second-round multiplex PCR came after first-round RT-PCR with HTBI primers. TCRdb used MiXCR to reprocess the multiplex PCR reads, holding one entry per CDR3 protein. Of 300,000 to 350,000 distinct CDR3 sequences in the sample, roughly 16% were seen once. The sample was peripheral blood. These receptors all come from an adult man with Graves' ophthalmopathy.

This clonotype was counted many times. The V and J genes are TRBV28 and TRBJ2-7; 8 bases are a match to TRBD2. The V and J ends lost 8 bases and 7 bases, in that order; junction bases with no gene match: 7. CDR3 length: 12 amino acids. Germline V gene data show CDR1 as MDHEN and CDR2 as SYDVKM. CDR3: CASDGGAGEQYF. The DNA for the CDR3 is TGTGCCAGCGACGGGGGGGCAGGGGAGCAGTACTTC.

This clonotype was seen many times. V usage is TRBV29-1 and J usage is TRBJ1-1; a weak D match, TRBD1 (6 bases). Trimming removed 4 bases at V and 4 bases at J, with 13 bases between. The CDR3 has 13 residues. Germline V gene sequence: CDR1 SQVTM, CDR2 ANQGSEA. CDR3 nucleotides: TGCAGCGTTGTTCGGGGGCAGGGCACTGAAGCTTTCTTT. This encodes CSVVRGQGTEAFF. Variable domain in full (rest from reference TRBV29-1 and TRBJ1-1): SAVISQKPSRDICQRGTSLTIQCQVDSQVTMMFWYRQQPGQSLTLIATANQGSEATYESGFVIDKFPISRPNLTFSTLTVSNMSPEDSSIYLCSVVRGQGTEAFFGQGTRLTVV.

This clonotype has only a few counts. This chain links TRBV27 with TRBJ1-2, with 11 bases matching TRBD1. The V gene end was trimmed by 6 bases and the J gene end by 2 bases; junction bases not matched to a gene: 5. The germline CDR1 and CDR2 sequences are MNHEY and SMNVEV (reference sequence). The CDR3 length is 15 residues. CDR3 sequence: CASSSRDRGNYGYTF. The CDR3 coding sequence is TGTGCCAGCAGCTCCCGGGACAGGGGGAACTATGGCTACACCTTC.

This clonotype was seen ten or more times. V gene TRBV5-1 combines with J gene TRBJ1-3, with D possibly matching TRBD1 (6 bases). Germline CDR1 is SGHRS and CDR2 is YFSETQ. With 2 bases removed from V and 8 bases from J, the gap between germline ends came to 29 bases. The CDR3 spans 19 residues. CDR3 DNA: TGCGCCAGCAGCTTTGGCTTGCGGGACACTCGACCCCTCGCGGACACCATATATTTT. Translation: CASSFGLRDTRPLADTIYF. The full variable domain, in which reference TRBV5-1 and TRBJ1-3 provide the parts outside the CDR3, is KAGVTQTPRYLIKTRGQQVTLSCSPISGHRSVSWYQQTPGQGLQFLFEYFSETQRNKGNFPGRFSGRQFSNSRSEMNVSTLELGDSALYLCASSFGLRDTRPLADTIYFGEGSWLTVV.